Sequencing of this TCR beta chain was carried out in a study of T-cell reconstitution after alpha-beta-depleted transplantation in children. A library of TCRbeta sequences, prepared with unique molecular identifiers, was generated. Each CDR3 protein gets one entry after TCRdb re-called the PCR reads with MiXCR. This table has roughly 420,000 distinct CDR3 sequences, around 15% appearing once. A few counts support this clonotype. The target antigen is unknown. V shed 10 bases, J shed 0 bases, and the junction held 9 bases outside the gene matches. The CDR3 has 14 residues. CDR1 and CDR2 (germline): ENHRY, SYGVKD. Study-wide points: Some patients showed high day-60 TCRbeta diversity, which derived from surviving recipient T cells and thymic progenitors. Several hundred graft clones that had expanded were reportedly the source of alpha-beta T cells about two months after transplant. Once a year had passed after transplant, T-cell counts and diversity came mostly from newly produced T cells.

The chain uses TRBV10-3 and TRBJ2-7; the match to TRBD1 covers 7 bases. The sequencing used PBMCs, mostly from graft donor cells, collected 360 days after TCRalphabeta/CD19-depleted stem cell transplant. The sequence derives from a boy younger than two who had a stem cell transplant for Wiskott-Aldrich syndrome, so the T cells may come from the graft donor. CDR3 coding DNA: TGTGCCACCAGGTATGGGACAGCCTCCTACGAGCAGTACTTC. Translated: CATRYGTASYEQYF.